A single sample gave rise to the 28 T cell receptor beta chains below, sequenced in a study of blood T cell repertoires in COVID-19. Assay used: immunoSEQ multiplex PCR; TCRdb lists only in-frame clones, some missing. The table shows fewer than 150,000 clones, with about 72% occurring only once. What was sequenced was peripheral blood. Source of these receptors: a man aged 55-75 years who had recovered from COVID-19.

This clone was seen a single time. The CDR3 protein is CANPETTSYNEQFF. The CDR3 nucleotides are TGTGCCAACCCCGAGACTACCTCCTACAATGAGCAGTTCTTC. This chain links TRBV27 with TRBJ2-1; D possibly corresponds to TRBD2 (5 bases). V lost 10 bases, J lost 0 bases, and 13 bases lay in between. This CDR3 is 14 amino acids long. CDR1 is MNHEY and CDR2 is SMNVEV in the germline V gene (reference sequence).

The chain employs TRBV28 and TRBJ1-4, with 8 bases lining up with TRBD1. V lost 5 bases and J lost 10; bases outside the gene matches: 12. Germline CDR1 MDHEN, CDR2 SYDVKM. This CDR3 spans 15 amino acids. CDR3 sequence: CASSPPGQGDAKLFF. The CDR3 coding sequence is TGTGCCAGCAGTCCCCCTGGACAGGGAGATGCAAAACTGTTTTTT.

This sequence joins TRBV11-2 and TRBJ2-7; the D gene is possibly TRBD1 (5 bases). Germline lookup yields CDR1 SGHAT and CDR2 FQNNGV. The CDR3 runs 13 residues. Trimming took off 1 base at V and 7 bases at J, with 11 bases between the two ends. The CDR3 nucleotides are TGTGCCAGCAGCTTAGGTACGGCAGGGGAGCAGTACTTC. This encodes CASSLGTAGEQYF.

V usage is TRBV14 and J usage is TRBJ2-3; D unclear. Germline V gene lookup returns CDR1 SGHDN and CDR2 FVKESK. This CDR3 has 11 amino acids. V lost 5 bases to trimming and J lost 6 bases, with 6 bases between them. As DNA, the CDR3 is TGTGCCAGCAGCAAGCTGGATACGCAGTATTTT. Its protein is CASSKLDTQYF.

The rearrangement links TRBV5-1 to TRBJ1-3, with D perhaps TRBD1 (6 bases). The CDR3 consists of 15 residues. Trimming stripped 3 bases from V and 3 bases from J, with 13 bases between. CDR1 and CDR2 from the germline V gene are SGHRS and YFSETQ. The CDR3 bases are TGCGCCAGCAGCTCCGAGACAGGTCGTGGAAACACCATATATTTT. Translated, it gives CASSSETGRGNTIYF.

This chain uses TRBV3-1 (or the pseudogene TRBV3-2) with TRBJ1-1; 8 nucleotides match TRBD1. With V trimmed by 6 bases and J by 7 bases, 7 bases remained unmatched. Per the germline V gene, CDR1 is LGHDT and CDR2 is YNNKEL (reference sequence). CDR3 length: 13 amino acids. The CDR3: CASSPDREDEAFF. CDR3 DNA: TGTGCCAGCAGTCCGGACAGGGAAGATGAAGCTTTCTTT.

This chain links TRBV29-1 with TRBJ1-1; D uncertain. Per the germline V gene, CDR1 is SQVTM and CDR2 is ANQGSEA. Trimming stripped 1 base from V and 5 bases from J, with 5 bases between. CDR3 length equals 11 residues. The chain's CDR3 is CSVEGATEAFF. CDR3 in DNA: TGCAGCGTTGAAGGGGCGACTGAAGCTTTCTTT.

The V gene is TRBV3-1 (or the pseudogene TRBV3-2), the J gene TRBJ2-1; TRBD2 is a possible D gene (5 bases). In germline, CDR1 is LGHDT, CDR2 YNNKEL (reference sequence). The CDR3 consists of 15 residues. The V and J ends lost 4 bases and 1 base respectively, with 11 bases between them. The CDR3 nucleotides read TGTGCCAGCAGCCTAACCGGACTGTCCTACAATGAGCAGTTCTTC. It codes for CASSLTGLSYNEQFF.

V is TRBV19 and J is TRBJ1-4; TRBD1 agrees at 8 bases. Trimming cost V 5 bases and J 5 bases; bases outside gene matches: 7. Per the germline V gene, CDR1 is LNHDA and CDR2 is SQIVND (reference sequence). CDR3 length: 15 residues. CDR3: CASSLGQALNEKLFF. The CDR3 DNA sequence: TGTGCCAGTAGTTTGGGACAGGCTCTAAATGAAAAACTGTTTTTT.

In its sample, this clone was seen a few times. The chain links TRBV7-9 to TRBJ2-5; D might be TRBD1 (6 bases). The CDR3 extends over 14 amino acids. Deletions cut 5 bases from V and 1 base from J, with 11 bases between. Germline assignment: CDR1 SEHNR and CDR2 FQNEAQ (reference sequence). The CDR3 spells CASSRGTIQETQYF. In nucleotides, the CDR3 is TGTGCCAGCAGCCGTGGGACAATCCAAGAGACCCAGTACTTC.

This chain links TRBV6-6 with TRBJ1-4, with 7 bases lining up with TRBD1. The V gene's germline CDR1 is MNHNY and CDR2 SVGAGI (reference sequence). V lost 0 bases and J lost 4; bases outside the gene matches: 2. CDR3 length equals 15 residues. CDR3 bases: TGTGCCAGCAGTTACTCCCAGGGGGGTAATGAAAAACTGTTTTTT. Its protein is CASSYSQGGNEKLFF.

This chain links TRBV5-5 with TRBJ2-5; 8 bases are a match to TRBD1. Germline CDR1 is SGHKS and CDR2 is YYEKEE (reference sequence). CDR3 size: 14 residues. Losses at the gene ends were 0 bases for V and 3 bases for J; bases not matched to a gene: 1. This CDR3 reads CASSLGTGKETQYF. In DNA, the CDR3 is TGTGCCAGCAGCTTGGGGACAGGGAAAGAGACCCAGTACTTC.

The chain joins TRBV18 to TRBJ1-2; D gene ambiguous. Trimming took 6 bases from V and 3 from J, leaving 17 bases between them. The CDR3 runs 15 residues. CDR1 and CDR2 from the germline V gene are KGHSH and LQKENI. As DNA, the CDR3 is TGTGCCAGCTCGGAGGGCCTAACCGGACACTATGGCTACACCTTC. Translating it yields CASSEGLTGHYGYTF.

The rearrangement joins TRBV9 to TRBJ2-3; D remains ambiguous. Germline V CDR1 and CDR2: SGDLS, YYNGEE. The CDR3 sequence is 14 residues long. V lost 4 bases and J lost 0, with 9 bases in between. This CDR3 is CASSIEHSTDTQYF. CDR3 DNA: TGTGCCAGCAGCATAGAACATAGCACAGATACGCAGTATTTT.

This clone was detected once. This chain joins TRBV28 and TRBJ2-7, with D tentatively TRBD2 (5 bases). There are 12 residues in the CDR3. Germline CDR1 is MDHEN and CDR2 is SYDVKM. The V end lost 3 bases, the J end lost 5 bases, and 8 bases lay between the germline ends. The CDR3 bases are TGTGCCAGCAGTTTCAGGAGGAACGAGCAGTACTTC. Protein: CASSFRRNEQYF.

The chain employs TRBV12-3 or TRBV12-4 and TRBJ1-1; D is uncertain. The V end lost 5 bases, the J end lost 7 bases, and 14 bases lay between the germline ends. The CDR3 runs to 13 residues. CDR3 bases: TGTGCCAGCAGTCTCTCTTCGGAGAATGAAGCTTTCTTT. Translating gives CASSLSSENEAFF.

The CDR3 spells CASSLDGWQSTSTDTQYF. As DNA, the CDR3 is TGTGCCAGCAGCTTAGACGGGTGGCAGTCCACTAGCACAGATACGCAGTATTTT. The chain is built from TRBV7-8 and TRBJ2-3; no firm D call. This CDR3 is built from 18 residues. Germline-derived CDR1 and CDR2 are SGHVS and FQNEAQ. The V gene lost 1 base and the J gene lost 0 bases, with 17 bases spanning the gap.

This clone was found a few times. The chain uses TRBV30 and TRBJ2-1; TRBD1 matches 12 bases. Trimming removed 1 base from V and 3 bases from J; junction bases left unmatched: 1. The CDR3 covers 15 residues. The V gene's germline CDR1 is GTSNPN and CDR2 SVGIG (reference sequence). The CDR3 protein is CAWSGDRGLYNEQFF. DNA of the CDR3: TGTGCCTGGAGTGGGGACAGGGGGCTCTACAATGAGCAGTTCTTC.

The CDR3 DNA reads as TGTGCCAGCAGCCCCGGCGGGACAGGGGATGGGCAGTACTTC. This sequence encodes CASSPGGTGDGQYF. This sequence joins TRBV6-5 and TRBJ2-7, with 10 bases that match TRBD1. The CDR3 loop spans 14 amino acids. V gave up 6 bases and J gave up 9 bases; unmatched junction bases: 11. Looked up from germline, CDR1 is MNHEY and CDR2 is SVGAGI.

V and J are TRBV6-2 or TRBV6-3 and TRBJ1-6; 9 positions match TRBD1. From germline, CDR1 is MNHEY and CDR2 SVGEGT. The CDR3 has 16 residues. Trimming took 5 bases from V and 11 from J; bases not matched to a gene: 13. The CDR3 loop reads CASSRLPGQGSPPLHF. The CDR3 region has the DNA TGTGCCAGCAGTCGCCTACCGGGACAGGGTAGTCCACCCCTCCACTTT.

The chain couples TRBV28 to TRBJ2-3, with 8 bases matching TRBD2. The CDR3 totals 17 residues. J was trimmed by 4 bases and V by 1 base; bases with no gene match: 10. Germline values: CDR1 MDHEN, CDR2 SYDVKM. This CDR3 is CASSLFGAGGVPDTQYF. The CDR3 DNA reads as TGTGCCAGCAGTTTATTTGGTGCGGGAGGAGTGCCAGATACGCAGTATTTT.

The chain recombines TRBV10-3 with TRBJ1-6; D remains unclear. Trimming pared 8 bases from V and 7 bases from J, leaving 6 bases between. The CDR3 spans 11 residues. Germline CDR1 and CDR2: ENHRY and SYGVKD. CDR3 residues: CAIVPNSPLHF. DNA for the CDR3: TGTGCCATCGTCCCGAATTCACCCCTCCACTTT.

The genes are TRBV7-2 and TRBJ2-1, with TRBD2 identical over 8 bases. This CDR3 is built from 15 residues. The V gene's germline CDR1 is SGHTA and CDR2 FQGNSA. V was pared by 5 bases and J by 8 bases, with 11 bases of the junction left unmatched. The CDR3 is CASSDLIGRAYEQFF. Here the CDR3 DNA reads TGTGCCAGCAGCGACCTTATCGGGAGGGCCTATGAGCAGTTCTTC.

V usage is TRBV19 and J usage is TRBJ1-6; D is perhaps TRBD1 (5 bases). The V end was cut by 5 bases, the J end by 11 bases, with 16 bases between. The CDR3 is 14 amino acids. The germline V gene encodes CDR1 LNHDA and CDR2 SQIVND (reference sequence). Written as DNA, the CDR3 is TGTGCCAGTAGTGTGGGACTGGTTCGGGCACCCCTCCACTTT. Translating gives CASSVGLVRAPLHF.

This clone was observed a few times. The genes are TRBV7-2 and TRBJ1-5, with TRBD1 matching over 7 bases. The V and J ends lost 1 base and 3 bases, in that order; junction bases with no gene match: 9. The CDR3 extends over 17 amino acids. Germline V gene lookup returns CDR1 SGHTA and CDR2 FQGNSA. CDR3 coding DNA: TGTGCCAGCAGCTTAGAGGCGACAGGGTCCGTCAATCAGCCCCAGCATTTT. Translating it yields CASSLEATGSVNQPQHF. The variable domain in full, completed from reference TRBV7-2 and TRBJ1-5, reads GAGVSQSPSNKVTEKGKDVELRCDPISGHTALYWYRQSLGQGLEFLIYFQGNSAPDKSGLPSDRFSAERTGGSVSTLTIQRTQQEDSAVYLCASSLEATGSVNQPQHFGDGTRLSIL.

The chain has TRBV7-9 and TRBJ1-1, with a weak D call TRBD1 (5 bases). This CDR3 is 13 amino acids long. Germline V gene lookup returns CDR1 SEHNR and CDR2 FQNEAQ (reference sequence). V was trimmed by 7 bases and J by 8 bases, leaving 17 bases between them. The CDR3 region is CASTIRGETEAFF. Here the CDR3 DNA reads TGTGCCAGCACCATCCGGGGGGAGACAGAAGCTTTCTTT.

This sequence joins TRBV9 and TRBJ2-1; the match to TRBD2 covers 9 bases. The ends lost 5 bases at V and 5 bases at J; junction bases unmatched: 8. CDR1 is SGDLS and CDR2 is YYNGEE in the germline V gene. The CDR3 spans 15 residues. The CDR3 protein is CASSGIAGAHNEQFF. For the CDR3, the DNA is TGTGCCAGCAGTGGTATAGCGGGAGCCCACAATGAGCAGTTCTTC.

V gene TRBV19 combines with J gene TRBJ1-1; 7 positions agree with TRBD1. The CDR3 has 15 amino acids. Per germline, CDR1 LNHDA and CDR2 SQIVND (reference sequence). V was pared by 3 bases and J by 1 base, with 5 bases of the junction left unmatched. The CDR3 nucleotides are TGTGCCAGTAGTATGACAGGGTGGACGAACACTGAAGCTTTCTTT. As protein: CASSMTGWTNTEAFF.